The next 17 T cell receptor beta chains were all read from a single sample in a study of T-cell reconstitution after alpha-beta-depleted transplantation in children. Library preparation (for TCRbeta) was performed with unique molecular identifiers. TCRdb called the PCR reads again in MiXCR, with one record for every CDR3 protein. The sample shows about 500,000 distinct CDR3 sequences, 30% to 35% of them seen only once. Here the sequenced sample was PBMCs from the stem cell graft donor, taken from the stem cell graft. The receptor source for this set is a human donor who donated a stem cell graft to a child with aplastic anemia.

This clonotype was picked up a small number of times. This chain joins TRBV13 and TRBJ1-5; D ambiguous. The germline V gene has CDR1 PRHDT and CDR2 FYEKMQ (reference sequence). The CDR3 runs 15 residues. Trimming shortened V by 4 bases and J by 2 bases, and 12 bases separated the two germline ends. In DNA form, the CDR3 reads TGTGCCAGCAGCTCTAACGCTGGGGGCAATCAGCCCCAGCATTTT. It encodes CASSSNAGGNQPQHF. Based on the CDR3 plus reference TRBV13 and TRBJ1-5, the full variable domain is AAGVIQSPRHLIKEKRETATLKCYPIPRHDTVYWYQQGPGQDPQFLISFYEKMQSDKGSIPDRFSAQQFSDYHSELNMSSLELGDSALYFCASSSNAGGNQPQHFGDGTRLSIL.

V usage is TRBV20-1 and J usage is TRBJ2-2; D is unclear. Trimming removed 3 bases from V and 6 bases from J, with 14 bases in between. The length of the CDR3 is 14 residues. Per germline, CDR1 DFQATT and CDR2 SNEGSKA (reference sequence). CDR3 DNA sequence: TGCAGTGCTAGGGCGACGTTTAACGCCGGGGAGCTGTTTTTT. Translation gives CSARATFNAGELFF.

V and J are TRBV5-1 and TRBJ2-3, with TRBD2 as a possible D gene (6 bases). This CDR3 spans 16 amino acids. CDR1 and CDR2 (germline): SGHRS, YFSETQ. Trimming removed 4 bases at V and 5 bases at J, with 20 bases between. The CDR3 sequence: CASSANSGAAGDTQYF. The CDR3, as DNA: TGCGCCAGCAGCGCCAATAGCGGAGCGGCCGGAGATACGCAGTATTTT.

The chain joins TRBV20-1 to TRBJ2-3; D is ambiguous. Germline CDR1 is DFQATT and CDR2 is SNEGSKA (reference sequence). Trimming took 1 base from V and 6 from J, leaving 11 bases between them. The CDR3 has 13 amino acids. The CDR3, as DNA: TGCAGTGCTAGAGCTCACCTTTGGGATACGCAGTATTTT. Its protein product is CSARAHLWDTQYF.

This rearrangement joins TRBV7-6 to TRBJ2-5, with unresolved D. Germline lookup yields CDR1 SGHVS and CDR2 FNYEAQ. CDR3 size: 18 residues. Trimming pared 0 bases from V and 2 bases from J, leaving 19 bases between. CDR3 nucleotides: TGTGCCAGCAGCTTAGCCTCCAGAGGTCCACGGGCGCAAGAGACCCAGTACTTC. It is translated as CASSLASRGPRAQETQYF.

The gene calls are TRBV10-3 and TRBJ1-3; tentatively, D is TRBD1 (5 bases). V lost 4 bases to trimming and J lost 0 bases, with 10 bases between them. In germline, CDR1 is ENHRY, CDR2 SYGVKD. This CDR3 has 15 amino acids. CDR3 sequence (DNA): TGTGCCATCAGTGCACAGGCACCCTCTGGAAACACCATATATTTT. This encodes CAISAQAPSGNTIYF.

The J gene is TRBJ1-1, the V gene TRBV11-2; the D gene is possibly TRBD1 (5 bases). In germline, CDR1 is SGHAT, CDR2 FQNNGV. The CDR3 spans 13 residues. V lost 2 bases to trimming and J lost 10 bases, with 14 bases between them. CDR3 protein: CASSLNRQGPAFF. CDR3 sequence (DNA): TGTGCCAGCAGCTTAAATCGTCAGGGACCAGCTTTCTTT.

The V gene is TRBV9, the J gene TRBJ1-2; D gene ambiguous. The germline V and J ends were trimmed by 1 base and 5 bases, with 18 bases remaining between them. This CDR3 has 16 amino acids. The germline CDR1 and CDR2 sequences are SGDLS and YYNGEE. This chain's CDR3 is CASSVIGPTDGYGYTF. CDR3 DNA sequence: TGTGCCAGCAGCGTAATAGGGCCAACCGACGGGTATGGCTACACCTTC.

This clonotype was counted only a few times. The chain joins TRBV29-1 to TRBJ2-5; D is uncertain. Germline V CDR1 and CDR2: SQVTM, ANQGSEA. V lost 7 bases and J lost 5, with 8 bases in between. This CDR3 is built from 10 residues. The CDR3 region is CSATTETQYF. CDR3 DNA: TGCAGCGCCACAACGGAGACCCAGTACTTC.

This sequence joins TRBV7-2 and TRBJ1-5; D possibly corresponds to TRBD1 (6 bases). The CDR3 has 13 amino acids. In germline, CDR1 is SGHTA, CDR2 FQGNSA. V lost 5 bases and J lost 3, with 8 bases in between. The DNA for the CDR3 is TGTGCCAGCAGCACAGGGCCCAATCAGCCCCAGCATTTT. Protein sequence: CASSTGPNQPQHF.

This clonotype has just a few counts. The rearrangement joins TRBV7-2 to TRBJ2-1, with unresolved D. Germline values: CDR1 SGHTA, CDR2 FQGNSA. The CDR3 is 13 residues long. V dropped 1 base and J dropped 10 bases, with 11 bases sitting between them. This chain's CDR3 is CASSLGLEREQFF. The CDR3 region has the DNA TGTGCCAGCAGCTTAGGGCTAGAACGGGAGCAGTTCTTC.

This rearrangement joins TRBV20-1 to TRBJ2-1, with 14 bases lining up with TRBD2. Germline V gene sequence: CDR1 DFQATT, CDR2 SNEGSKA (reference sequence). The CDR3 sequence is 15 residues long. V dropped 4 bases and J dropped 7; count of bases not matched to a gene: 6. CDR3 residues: CSATGTSGGRNEQFF. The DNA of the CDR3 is TGCAGTGCTACGGGGACTAGCGGGGGAAGGAATGAGCAGTTCTTC.

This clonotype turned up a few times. CDR3 nucleotides: TGTGCCAGCAGCCCATTGACAGGGCCCTACTCCTACGAGCAGTACGTC. The encoded protein is CASSPLTGPYSYEQYV. V and J are TRBV6-2 or TRBV6-3 and TRBJ2-7, with 7 bases matching TRBD1. The CDR3 consists of 16 residues. Germline assignment: CDR1 MNHEY and CDR2 SVGEGT. Unmatched junction bases numbered 11, after V lost 6 bases and J lost 0 bases.

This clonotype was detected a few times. The CDR3 bases are TGTGCCAGCAGCTTAGCGTACCGGTCCTACAATGAGCAGTTCTTC. Its protein is CASSLAYRSYNEQFF. The V gene is TRBV7-2, the J gene TRBJ2-1; D is uncertain. Per the germline V gene, CDR1 is SGHTA and CDR2 is FQGNSA. The V end lost 0 bases, the J end lost 1 base, and 7 bases lay between the germline ends. This CDR3 region has 15 residues.

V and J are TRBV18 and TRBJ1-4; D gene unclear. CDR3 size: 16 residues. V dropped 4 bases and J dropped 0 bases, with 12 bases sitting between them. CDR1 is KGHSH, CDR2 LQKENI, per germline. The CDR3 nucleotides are TGTGCCAGCTCACGGGCCGGGCTATCAACTAATGAAAAACTGTTTTTT. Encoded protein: CASSRAGLSTNEKLFF.

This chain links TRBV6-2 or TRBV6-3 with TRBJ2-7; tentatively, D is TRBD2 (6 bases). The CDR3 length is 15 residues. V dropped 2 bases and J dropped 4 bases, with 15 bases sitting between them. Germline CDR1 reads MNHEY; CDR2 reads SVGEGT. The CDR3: CASSYRRDEKYEQYV. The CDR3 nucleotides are TGTGCCAGCAGTTACCGGCGGGACGAGAAATACGAGCAGTACGTC.

In nucleotides, the CDR3 is TGCAGCGTAGCACAGGGGGCAAACTATGGCTACACCTTC. Protein sequence: CSVAQGANYGYTF. The chain recombines TRBV29-1 with TRBJ1-2; 9 bases are a match to TRBD1. V shed 6 bases and J 2 bases; nucleotides not matched to a gene: 4. Germline lookup yields CDR1 SQVTM and CDR2 ANQGSEA. The CDR3 has 13 residues.